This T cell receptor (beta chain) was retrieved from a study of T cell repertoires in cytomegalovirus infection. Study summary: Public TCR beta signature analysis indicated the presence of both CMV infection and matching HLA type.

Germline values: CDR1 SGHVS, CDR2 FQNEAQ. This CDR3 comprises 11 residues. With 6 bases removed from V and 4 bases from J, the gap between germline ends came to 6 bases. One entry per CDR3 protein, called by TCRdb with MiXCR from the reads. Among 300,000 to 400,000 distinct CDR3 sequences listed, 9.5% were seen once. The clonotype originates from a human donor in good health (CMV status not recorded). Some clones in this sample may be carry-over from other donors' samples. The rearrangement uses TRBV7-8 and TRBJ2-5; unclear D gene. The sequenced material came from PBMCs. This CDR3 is CASRSRETQYF. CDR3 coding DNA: TGTGCCAGCAGGTCGCGAGAGACCCAGTACTTC.